This T cell receptor beta chain was identified during a study of T cells of healthy individuals. The CDR3 is 15 residues long. Germline trimming cut 4 bases from V and 4 bases from J; bases unmatched to any gene: 9. Per the germline V gene, CDR1 is MDHEN and CDR2 is SYDVKM. TCRdb re-called the 5' RACE reads with MiXCR, one entry per CDR3 protein. The sample includes 60,000 to 70,000 distinct CDR3 sequences, about 16% of them seen just once. The genes are TRBV28 and TRBJ2-5; TRBD1 aligns across 7 bases. This TCR was sampled from a human donor in good health. The CDR3 bases are TGTGCCAGCAGTTCCAGGGGGTCGTTAGGAGAGACCCAGTACTTC. It codes for CASSSRGSLGETQYF.